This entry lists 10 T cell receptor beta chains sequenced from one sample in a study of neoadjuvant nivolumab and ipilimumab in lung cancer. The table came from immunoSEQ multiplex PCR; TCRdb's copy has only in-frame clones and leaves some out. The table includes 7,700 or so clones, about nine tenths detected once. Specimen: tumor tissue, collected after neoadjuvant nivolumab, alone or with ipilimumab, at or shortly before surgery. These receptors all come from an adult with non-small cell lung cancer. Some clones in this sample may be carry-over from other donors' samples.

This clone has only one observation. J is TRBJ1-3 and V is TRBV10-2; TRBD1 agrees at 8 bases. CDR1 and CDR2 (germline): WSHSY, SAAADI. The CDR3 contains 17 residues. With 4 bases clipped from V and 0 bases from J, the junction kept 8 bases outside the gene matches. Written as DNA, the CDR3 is TGCGCCAGCAGTGGGAACCGACAGGGGAGCTCTGGAAACACCATATATTTT. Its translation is CASSGNRQGSSGNTIYF.

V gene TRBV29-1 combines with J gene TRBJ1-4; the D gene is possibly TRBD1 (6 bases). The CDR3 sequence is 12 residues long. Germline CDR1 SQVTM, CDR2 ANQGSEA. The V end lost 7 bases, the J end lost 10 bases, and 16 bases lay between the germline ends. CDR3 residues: CSGIWGAGKLFF. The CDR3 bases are TGCAGCGGCATTTGGGGGGCGGGAAAACTGTTTTTT.

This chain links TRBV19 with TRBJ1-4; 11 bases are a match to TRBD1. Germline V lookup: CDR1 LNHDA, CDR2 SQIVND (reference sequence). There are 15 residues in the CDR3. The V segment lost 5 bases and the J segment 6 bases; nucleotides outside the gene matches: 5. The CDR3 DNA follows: TGTGCCAGTAGTTGGCGGACAGGGGGCTATGAAAAACTGTTTTTT. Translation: CASSWRTGGYEKLFF.

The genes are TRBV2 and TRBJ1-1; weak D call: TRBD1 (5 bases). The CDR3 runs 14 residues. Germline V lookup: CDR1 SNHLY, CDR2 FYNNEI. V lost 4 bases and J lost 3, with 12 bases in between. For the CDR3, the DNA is TGTGCCAGCAGTGGCCGAGGACAAGACACTGAAGCTTTCTTT. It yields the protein CASSGRGQDTEAFF.

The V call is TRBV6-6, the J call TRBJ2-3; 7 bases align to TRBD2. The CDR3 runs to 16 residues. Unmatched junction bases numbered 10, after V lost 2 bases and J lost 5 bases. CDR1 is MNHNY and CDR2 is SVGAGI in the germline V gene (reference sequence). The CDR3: CASSYPEREEGDTQYF. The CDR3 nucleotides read TGTGCCAGCAGTTACCCCGAACGGGAGGAGGGAGATACGCAGTATTTT.

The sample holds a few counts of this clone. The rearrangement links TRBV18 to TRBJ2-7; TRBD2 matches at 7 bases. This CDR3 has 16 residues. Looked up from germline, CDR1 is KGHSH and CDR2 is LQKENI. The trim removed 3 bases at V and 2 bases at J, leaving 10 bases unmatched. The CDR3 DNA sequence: TGTGCCAGCTCACCGCCGCCTCAGCGGGGCGCCTACGAGCAGTACTTC. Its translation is CASSPPPQRGAYEQYF.

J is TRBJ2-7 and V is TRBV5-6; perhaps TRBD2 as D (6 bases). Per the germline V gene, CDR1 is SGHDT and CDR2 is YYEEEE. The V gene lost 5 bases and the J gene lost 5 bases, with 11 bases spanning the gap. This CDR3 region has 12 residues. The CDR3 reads CASRFREDEQYF. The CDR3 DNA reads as TGTGCCAGCAGATTCAGGGAGGACGAGCAGTACTTC. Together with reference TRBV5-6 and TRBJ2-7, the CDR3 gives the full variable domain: DAGVTQSPTHLIKTRGQQVTLRCSPKSGHDTVSWYQQALGQGPQFIFQYYEEEERQRGNFPDRFSGHQFPNYSSELNVNALLLGDSALYLCASRFREDEQYFGPGTRLTVT.

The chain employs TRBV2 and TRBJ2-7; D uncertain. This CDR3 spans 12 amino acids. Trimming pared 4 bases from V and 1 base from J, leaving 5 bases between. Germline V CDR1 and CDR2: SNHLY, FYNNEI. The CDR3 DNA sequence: TGTGCCAGCAGTGTACAATCCTACGAGCAGTACTTC. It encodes CASSVQSYEQYF.

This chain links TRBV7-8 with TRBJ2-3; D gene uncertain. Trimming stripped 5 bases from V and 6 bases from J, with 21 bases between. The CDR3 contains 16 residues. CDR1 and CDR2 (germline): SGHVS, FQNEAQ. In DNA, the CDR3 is TGTGCCAGCAGCCTTCCCTGGGGAACCCACTCCGATACGCAGTATTTT. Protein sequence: CASSLPWGTHSDTQYF.

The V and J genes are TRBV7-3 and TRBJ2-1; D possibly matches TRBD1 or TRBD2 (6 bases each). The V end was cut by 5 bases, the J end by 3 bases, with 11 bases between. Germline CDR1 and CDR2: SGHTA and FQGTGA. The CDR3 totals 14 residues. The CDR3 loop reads CASSPEGGYNEQFF. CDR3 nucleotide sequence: TGTGCCAGCAGCCCGGAGGGGGGCTACAATGAGCAGTTCTTC.